What follows describes a single T cell receptor beta chain. The source of the sample is a study of Ad26.COV2.S vaccination and SARS-CoV-2 variants. CDR1 is SGHDT, CDR2 YYEEEE, per germline. V gave up 1 base and J gave up 9 bases, with 14 bases separating them. The CDR3 extends over 14 amino acids. Described treatment: approximately 18 received Ad26.COV2.S at low or high dose, single or two shots; about 5 received placebo; per-sample allocation not given. Sampling occurred on day 63 after the first vaccine or placebo injection. Repertoires were generated with immunoSEQ multiplex PCR, while TCRdb's copy carries only in-frame clones and drops some. Of 400,000 or so clones listed, 80% to 90% are singletons.

The sample here was peripheral blood, taken in a trial of Ad26.COV2.S vaccine versus placebo. The sequence derives from a person between 18 and 59 years old who received the Ad26.COV2.S COVID-19 vaccine or a placebo. V is TRBV5-6 and J is TRBJ1-5; no clear D. In DNA, the CDR3 is TGTGCCAGCAGCTTGTGGTTCAGGTCCCTGCCCCAGCATTTT. Encoded protein: CASSLWFRSLPQHF.